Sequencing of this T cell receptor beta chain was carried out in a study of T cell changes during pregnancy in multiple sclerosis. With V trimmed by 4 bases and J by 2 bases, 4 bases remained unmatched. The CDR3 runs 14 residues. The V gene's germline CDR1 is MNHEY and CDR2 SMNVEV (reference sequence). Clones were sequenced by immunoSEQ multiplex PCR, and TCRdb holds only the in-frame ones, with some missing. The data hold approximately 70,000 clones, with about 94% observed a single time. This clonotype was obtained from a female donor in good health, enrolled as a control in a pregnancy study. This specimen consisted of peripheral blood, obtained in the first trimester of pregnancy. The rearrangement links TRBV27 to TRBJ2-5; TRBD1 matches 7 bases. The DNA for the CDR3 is TGTGCCAGCAGTTACGTGGGACAGCAAGAGACCCAGTACTTC. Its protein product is CASSYVGQQETQYF.